This T cell receptor beta chain comes out of a study of PD-1 blockade in classical Hodgkin lymphoma. Study-level points and caveats: Causes of the repertoire differences remain undefined, possibly disease activity or prior therapy. Only CD4+ TCR diversity, not CD8+, had risen significantly by C4D1. Diversity similar to that of newly diagnosed patients was seen at baseline in complete responders.

The germline V gene encodes CDR1 SGHNT and CDR2 YYREEE (reference sequence). The trim removed 4 bases at V and 9 bases at J, leaving 9 bases unmatched. The CDR3 is 14 amino acids. About this clone: Antigen: not known.

Profiling relied on immunoSEQ multiplex PCR, and the TCRdb table lists in-frame clones only, not all of them. The sample lists just under 45,000 clones, approximately 70% occurring once. Exposure to brentuximab vedotin varied, and each patient had relapsed following autologous stem cell transplantation. The specimen comprised peripheral blood mononuclear cells (PBMCs), sampled before the second cycle of nivolumab. The chain carries TRBV5-4 and TRBJ2-1, with TRBD2 identical over 8 bases. This receptor was identified in a human donor with classical Hodgkin lymphoma. The CDR3 bases are TGTGCCAGCAGCGAGAAAGCGGGGGCGGGTGAGCAGTTCTTC. Residues: CASSEKAGAGEQFF.